This passage covers 25 T cell receptor beta chains from one sample sequenced in a study of regulatory dendritic cells for organ transplantation. These TCRs' antigens remain unknown. The protocol was immunoSEQ multiplex PCR, while the TCRdb copy is restricted to in-frame clones and leaves out a portion. The data show about 5,400 clones, roughly 79% seen once. Allogeneic regulatory or mature dendritic cells were co-cultured for less than six days with CFSE-labeled sorted T cells at 1:10. The sequenced sample consisted of memory CD8+ T cells from blood cultured with regulatory dendritic cells. Subset specified: CD45RO+ memory T cells. Source of these receptors: a human donor in good health.

This chain links TRBV6-1 with TRBJ2-1, with D possibly matching TRBD1 (6 bases). CDR3 length equals 19 residues. The germline CDR1 and CDR2 sequences are MNHNS and SASEGT. Trimming cost V 2 bases and J 5 bases, with 25 bases left between them. For the CDR3, the DNA is TGTGCCAGCAGTGAAAGTGACAGGCCCCTTGATTGGAAGAACAATGAGCAGTTCTTC. As protein: CASSESDRPLDWKNNEQFF.

The gene calls are TRBV15 and TRBJ1-5; D ambiguous. The CDR3 spans 16 residues. CDR1 is LNHNV, CDR2 YYDKDF, per germline (reference sequence). V shed 3 bases and J shed 0 bases, with 12 bases lying between them. CDR3 nucleotide sequence: TGTGCCACCAGCAGTTTGTCAACTTATAGCAATCAGCCCCAGCATTTT. Its protein product is CATSSLSTYSNQPQHF. The full variable domain, its missing parts supplied by reference TRBV15 and TRBJ1-5, is DAMVIQNPRYQVTQFGKPVTLSCSQTLNHNVMYWYQQKSSQAPKLLFHYYDKDFNNEADTPDNFQSRRPNTSFCFLDIRSPGLGDTAMYLCATSSLSTYSNQPQHFGDGTRLSIL.

The chain is built from TRBV7-9 and TRBJ2-7, with 10 bases fitting TRBD1. The CDR3 has 16 amino acids. From germline, CDR1 is SEHNR and CDR2 FQNEAQ (reference sequence). The ends lost 5 bases at V and 1 base at J; junction bases unmatched: 8. The CDR3 loop is CASSHPRDRGSYEQYF. CDR3 DNA: TGTGCCAGCAGCCATCCCCGGGACAGGGGATCCTACGAGCAGTACTTC. Together with reference TRBV7-9 and TRBJ2-7, the CDR3 gives the full variable domain: DTGVSQNPRHKITKRGQNVTFRCDPISEHNRLYWYRQTLGQGPEFLTYFQNEAQLEKSRLLSDRFSAERPKGSFSTLEIQRTEQGDSAMYLCASSHPRDRGSYEQYFGPGTRLTVT.

This clone was counted a few times. V is TRBV29-1 and J is TRBJ2-1, with D possibly TRBD2 on 6 matching bases. This CDR3 comprises 12 residues. Germline loops: CDR1 SQVTM, CDR2 ANQGSEA. Trimming stripped 4 bases from V and 7 bases from J, with 11 bases between. The DNA of the CDR3 is TGCAGCGTTGCGGTCGGGGGAAATGAGCAGTTCTTC. This encodes CSVAVGGNEQFF.

Concerning this clone: A read error may produce the germline difference seen at one junction end. Other DNA sequences in the sample encode the same CDR3. J is TRBJ1-4 and V is TRBV5-4, with D possibly matching TRBD1 (6 bases). Per the germline V gene, CDR1 is SGHNT and CDR2 is YYREEE (reference sequence). This CDR3 is built from 12 residues. The chain's CDR3 is CASSLRGEKLFF. CDR3 coding DNA: TGCGCCAGCAGCTTGAGGGGGGAAAAACTGTTTTTT.

Concerning this clone itself: Other DNA variants within this sample encode the same CDR3. The CDR3 DNA reads as TGTGCCACCAGCAGGAGCAGGCGTGCTGATGACCAGCCCCAGCATTTT. Translating gives CATSRSRRADDQPQHF. The chain recombines TRBV15 with TRBJ1-5; D is unresolved. Germline values: CDR1 LNHNV, CDR2 YYDKDF (reference sequence). Trimming removed 3 bases at V and 7 bases at J, with 19 bases between. CDR3 length: 16 amino acids.

The chain has TRBV4-2 and TRBJ1-2, with no clear D. Per germline, CDR1 LGHNA and CDR2 YNFKEQ. Between the trimmed V and J ends, which lost 7 bases and 4 bases, there was a span of 7 bases. The CDR3 consists of 11 residues. CDR3 protein: CASTEGYGYTF. The CDR3 coding sequence is TGTGCCAGCACAGAAGGCTATGGCTACACCTTC.

The chain carries TRBV30 and TRBJ2-7, with 11 bases that match TRBD1. The trim removed 3 bases at V and 2 bases at J, leaving 6 bases unmatched. In germline, CDR1 is GTSNPN, CDR2 SVGIG (reference sequence). The CDR3 totals 15 residues. This CDR3 is CAWSWTGGLPYEQYF. The CDR3 DNA sequence: TGTGCCTGGAGCTGGACAGGGGGCCTACCCTACGAGCAGTACTTC. Based on the CDR3 plus reference TRBV30 and TRBJ2-7, the full variable domain is SQTIHQWPATLVQPVGSPLSLECTVEGTSNPNLYWYRQAAGRGLQLLFYSVGIGQISSEVPQNLSASRPQDRQFILSSKKLLLSDSGFYLCAWSWTGGLPYEQYFGPGTRLTVT.

This clone was observed a single time. The chain couples TRBV11-3 to TRBJ1-1; tentative D call: TRBD1 (5 bases). The V gene lost 5 bases and the J gene lost 4 bases, with 5 bases spanning the gap. The CDR3 extends over 11 amino acids. Germline CDR1 is SGHNT and CDR2 is YENEEA. CDR3 DNA: TGTGCCAGCAGCAGGGGCACTGAAGCTTTCTTT. This gives the protein CASSRGTEAFF.

The V call is TRBV4-2, the J call TRBJ2-1; 8 nucleotides agree with TRBD2. Germline-derived CDR1 and CDR2 are LGHNA and YNFKEQ. Germline trimming cut 0 bases from V and 6 bases from J; bases unmatched to any gene: 7. The length of the CDR3 is 16 residues. CDR3 sequence (DNA): TGTGCCAGCAGCCAAGATGCGGGGGGCGGGCCCAATGAGCAGTTCTTC. Translation: CASSQDAGGGPNEQFF.

The chain employs TRBV6-5 and TRBJ1-1; perhaps TRBD1 as D (5 bases). Germline-derived CDR1 and CDR2 are MNHEY and SVGAGI. V shed 5 bases and J shed 7 bases, with 8 bases lying between them. CDR3 length: 11 amino acids. CDR3 DNA: TGTGCCAGCAGTGGAGGACATGAAGCTTTCTTT. Its protein product is CASSGGHEAFF.

V is TRBV30 and J is TRBJ2-2; 10 positions agree with TRBD2. The V and J ends lost 3 bases and 6 bases, in that order; junction bases with no gene match: 7. The CDR3 length is 15 residues. Germline CDR1 GTSNPN, CDR2 SVGIG (reference sequence). CDR3 sequence (DNA): TGTGCCTGGAGCCCGCTTAGCGGGGGGCCCGGGGAGCTGTTTTTT. Its protein product is CAWSPLSGGPGELFF.

The chain carries TRBV7-9 and TRBJ2-6; D unresolved. Germline values: CDR1 SEHNR, CDR2 FQNEAQ (reference sequence). The ends were cut back, 5 bases at V and 3 bases at J, with 8 bases in the middle. The CDR3 spans 14 residues. CDR3 bases: TGTGCCAGCAGCCCCCGGTATGGGGCCAACGTCCTGACTTTC. This gives the protein CASSPRYGANVLTF.

V usage is TRBV19 and J usage is TRBJ2-6; tentative D call: TRBD2 (5 bases). Germline assignment: CDR1 LNHDA and CDR2 SQIVND (reference sequence). V lost 3 bases and J lost 0, with 6 bases in between. This CDR3 region has 15 residues. CDR3: CASSIGISGANVLTF. The CDR3 coding sequence is TGTGCCAGTAGTATCGGGATCTCTGGGGCCAACGTCCTGACTTTC.

The chain has TRBV11-3 and TRBJ2-3, with D unclear. This CDR3 comprises 16 residues. Germline values: CDR1 SGHNT, CDR2 YENEEA. The V end was cut by 2 bases, the J end by 0 bases, with 12 bases between. CDR3 sequence reads: CASSLFWPVSTDTQYF. Here the CDR3 DNA reads TGTGCCAGCAGCTTATTTTGGCCGGTAAGCACAGATACGCAGTATTTT.

The chain links TRBV6-4 to TRBJ2-1; 9 nucleotides match TRBD1. V dropped 0 bases and J dropped 3; count of bases not matched to a gene: 0. CDR1 and CDR2 from the germline V gene are MRHNA and SNTAGT. This CDR3 is 15 amino acids long. CDR3 sequence reads: CASSDSTGGYNEQFF. DNA for the CDR3: TGTGCCAGCAGTGACTCGACAGGGGGCTACAATGAGCAGTTCTTC.

The sample holds one count of this clone. The V gene is TRBV30, the J gene TRBJ2-3; tentatively, D is TRBD2 (5 bases). The CDR3 is 15 residues long. Per germline, CDR1 GTSNPN and CDR2 SVGIG (reference sequence). The V end was cut by 4 bases, the J end by 0 bases, with 14 bases between. In DNA form, the CDR3 reads TGTGCCTGGATCATCCGGGGAAGTAGCACAGATACGCAGTATTTT. Translating gives CAWIIRGSSTDTQYF.

This clone has only a few counts. This rearrangement joins TRBV7-6 to TRBJ1-1; perhaps TRBD1 as D (5 bases). Trimming pared 5 bases from V and 6 bases from J, leaving 13 bases between. The CDR3 contains 13 residues. Germline lookup yields CDR1 SGHVS and CDR2 FNYEAQ. The DNA of the CDR3 is TGTGCCAGCAGCGCCGGACCGGGGGCTGAAGCTTTCTTT. Its translation is CASSAGPGAEAFF.

The rearrangement links TRBV30 to TRBJ2-4; unclear D gene. The V gene's germline CDR1 is GTSNPN and CDR2 SVGIG (reference sequence). V shed 3 bases and J shed 4 bases, with 4 bases lying between them. The CDR3 length is 11 residues. The CDR3 here is CAWRTKNIQYF. In DNA, the CDR3 is TGTGCCTGGAGGACTAAAAACATTCAGTACTTC.

The V gene is TRBV19, the J gene TRBJ1-2; 8 bases fit TRBD1. Germline V lookup: CDR1 LNHDA, CDR2 SQIVND (reference sequence). Trimming took 5 bases from V and 4 from J; bases not matched to a gene: 9. The CDR3 spans 15 residues. CDR3 in amino acids: CASSPSSGTGYGYTF. The CDR3 coding sequence is TGTGCCAGTAGTCCGTCTTCCGGGACAGGCTATGGCTACACCTTC.

V and J are TRBV27 and TRBJ1-1, with a weak D call TRBD1 (6 bases). CDR3 length: 13 amino acids. Germline CDR1 reads MNHEY; CDR2 reads SMNVEV (reference sequence). The V end lost 3 bases, the J end lost 7 bases, and 12 bases lay between the germline ends. CDR3 region: CASSFTGWSEAFF. Here the CDR3 DNA reads TGTGCCAGCAGTTTTACAGGGTGGAGTGAAGCTTTCTTT.

The V gene is TRBV5-1, the J gene TRBJ2-7; 8 nucleotides match TRBD2. J gave up 2 bases and V 1 base, and 8 bases lay outside the gene matches. Looked up from germline, CDR1 is SGHRS and CDR2 is YFSETQ. The CDR3 totals 16 residues. CDR3 protein: CASSLPSSGFPYEQYF. The CDR3 DNA reads TGCGCCAGCAGCTTGCCCTCTAGCGGGTTCCCCTACGAGCAGTACTTC.

The chain couples TRBV18 to TRBJ2-3, with 7 positions matching TRBD1. The CDR3 runs to 17 residues. Germline CDR1 reads KGHSH; CDR2 reads LQKENI. V was pared by 2 bases and J by 2 bases, with 10 bases of the junction left unmatched. CDR3 sequence: CASSPKYGDSDTDTQYF. CDR3 DNA: TGTGCCAGCTCACCAAAGTATGGGGACAGCGACACAGATACGCAGTATTTT.

This clone turned up a few times. V and J are TRBV7-9 and TRBJ2-7; 7 bases fit TRBD2. Per germline, CDR1 SEHNR and CDR2 FQNEAQ (reference sequence). V lost 1 base, J lost 2 bases, and 8 bases stayed unmatched. The CDR3 is 16 residues long. CDR3: CASSLVKVGGPYEQYF. CDR3 DNA: TGTGCCAGCAGCTTAGTTAAGGTGGGAGGGCCCTACGAGCAGTACTTC.

The rearrangement uses TRBV2 and TRBJ1-2, with unresolved D. CDR3 length: 13 residues. The V end lost 5 bases, the J end lost 6 bases, and 13 bases lay between the germline ends. Germline V gives CDR1 SNHLY, CDR2 FYNNEI. The CDR3 bases are TGTGCCAGCAGTATAAAGGTAGTTAATGGCTACACCTTC. Translation gives CASSIKVVNGYTF.